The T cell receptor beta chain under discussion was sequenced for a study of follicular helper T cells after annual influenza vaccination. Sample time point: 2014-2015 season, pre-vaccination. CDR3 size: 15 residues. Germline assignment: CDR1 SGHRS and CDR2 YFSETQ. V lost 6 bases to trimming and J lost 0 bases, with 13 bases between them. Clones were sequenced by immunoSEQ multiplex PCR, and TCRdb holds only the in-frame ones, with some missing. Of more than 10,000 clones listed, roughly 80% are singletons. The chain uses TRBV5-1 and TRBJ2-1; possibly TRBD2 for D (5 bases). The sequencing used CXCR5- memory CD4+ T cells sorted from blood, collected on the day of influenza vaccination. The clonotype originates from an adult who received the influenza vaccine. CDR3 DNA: TGCGCCAGCATCGAAGAGGGAAGCTCCTACAATGAGCAGTTCTTC. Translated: CASIEEGSSYNEQFF.